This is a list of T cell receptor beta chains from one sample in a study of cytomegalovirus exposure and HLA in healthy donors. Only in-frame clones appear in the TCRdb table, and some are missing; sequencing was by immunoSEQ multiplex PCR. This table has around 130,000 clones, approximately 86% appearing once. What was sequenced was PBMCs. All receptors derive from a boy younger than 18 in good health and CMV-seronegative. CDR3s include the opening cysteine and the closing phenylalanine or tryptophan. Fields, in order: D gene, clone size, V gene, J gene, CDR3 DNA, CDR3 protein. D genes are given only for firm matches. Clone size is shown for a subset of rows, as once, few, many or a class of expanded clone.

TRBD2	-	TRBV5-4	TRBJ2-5	TGTGCCAGCAGCGGGGGACTAGCGGGAGGCGAGACCCAGTACTTC	CASSGGLAGGETQYF
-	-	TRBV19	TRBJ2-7	TGTGCCAGTAGTAGGTCGGGTGGCGTCGCCTACGAGCAGTACTTC	CASSRSGGVAYEQYF
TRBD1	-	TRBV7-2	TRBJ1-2	TGTGCCAGCAGGTCCGGGACAGTCCCTCTCTATGGCTACACCTTC	CASRSGTVPLYGYTF
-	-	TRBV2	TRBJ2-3	TGTGCCAGCAGCGCTTCGGCAGGGAGCACAGATACGCAGTATTTT	CASSASAGSTDTQYF
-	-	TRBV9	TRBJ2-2	TGTGCCAGCAGCGTAGCTAGTAAGAACACCGGGGAGCTGTTTTTT	CASSVASKNTGELFF
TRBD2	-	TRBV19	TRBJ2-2	TGTGCCAGTAGTATCTCTAGCGGTACGAACACCGGGGAGCTGTTTTTT	CASSISSGTNTGELFF
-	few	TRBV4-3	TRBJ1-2	TGCGCCAGCAGCCAGGAGGGGAATGGCTACACCTTC	CASSQEGNGYTF
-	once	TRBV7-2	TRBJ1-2	TGTGCCAGCAGCACAACGAACAACTATGGCTACACCTTC	CASSTTNNYGYTF
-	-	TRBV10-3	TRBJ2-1	TGTGCCATCAGTGGGACAGTTAATGAGCAGTTCTTC	CAISGTVNEQFF
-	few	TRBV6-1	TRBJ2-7	TGTGCCAGCAGAGGACTCTCCAGGGAGCAGTACTTC	CASRGLSREQYF
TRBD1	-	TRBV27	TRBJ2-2	TGTGCCAGCAGTTCAAAACAGGGGGGTGGCACCGGGGAGCTGTTTTTT	CASSSKQGGGTGELFF
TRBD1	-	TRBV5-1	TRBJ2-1	TGCGCCAGCAGCTTACAGGGGAATGAGCAGTTCTTC	CASSLQGNEQFF
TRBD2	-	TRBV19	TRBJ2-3	TGTGCCAGTAGTGGACAAGACGGACTAGCGGGAGATACGCAGTATTTT	CASSGQDGLAGDTQYF
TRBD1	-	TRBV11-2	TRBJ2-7	TGTGCCAGCAGCTCTGCGGACAGGGCAATCCGATCAAGTGAGCAGTACTTC	CASSSADRAIRSSEQYF
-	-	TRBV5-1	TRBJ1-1	TGCGCCAGCAGCTTGGGGGTTTCCAGGGTCTTAAGGTGGACTGAAGCTTTCTTT	CASSLGVSRVLRWTEAFF
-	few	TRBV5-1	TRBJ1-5	TGCGCCAGCAGCTTGGCGGGAGAAAGACAGCCCCAGCATTTT	CASSLAGERQPQHF
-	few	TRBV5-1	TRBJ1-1	TGCGCCAGCAGCTTGGAGCTCAACACTGAAGCTTTCTTT	CASSLELNTEAFF
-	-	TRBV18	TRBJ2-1	TGTGCCAGCTCACCTTACGGATCAAGTACGGGAAATGAGCAGTTCTTC	CASSPYGSSTGNEQFF
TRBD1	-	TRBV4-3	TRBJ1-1	TGCGCCAGCAGCCAAGCGGGGACAGGGTCCCGTGAAGCTTTCTTT	CASSQAGTGSREAFF
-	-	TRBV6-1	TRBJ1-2	TGTGCCAGCAGTGAGGGGGGTAACTATGGCTACCCCTTC	CASSEGGNYGYPF
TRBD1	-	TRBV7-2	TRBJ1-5	TGTGCCAGCAGCCTAACAGGGGGAGGGATTCAGCCCCAGCATTTT	CASSLTGGGIQPQHF
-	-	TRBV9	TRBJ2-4	TGTGCCAGCAGCGCCGGGACTCTCAAAAACATTCAGTACTTC	CASSAGTLKNIQYF
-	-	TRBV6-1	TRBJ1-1	TGTGCCAGCAGTGCCGGGGGGATAATGGTAGCTTTCTTT	CASSAGGIMVAFF
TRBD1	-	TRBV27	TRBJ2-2	TGTGCCAGCAGCCCGACAGGGCGAATCACCGGGGAGCTGTTTTTT	CASSPTGRITGELFF
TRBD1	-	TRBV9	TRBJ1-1	TGTGCCAGCAGCGTAGAGATGGGACAGGGGGACGTTCTCTTT	CASSVEMGQGDVLF
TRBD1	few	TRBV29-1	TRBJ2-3	TGCAGCGTTGGCCCGTCGGACAGGGCGGTAACAGATACGCAGTATTTT	CSVGPSDRAVTDTQYF
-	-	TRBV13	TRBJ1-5	TGTGCCAGCAGCCTTCGGAGTGGGAGCAATCAGCCCCAGCATTTT	CASSLRSGSNQPQHF
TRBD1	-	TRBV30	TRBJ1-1	TGTGCCTGGAGCGCGGACAGGGAAGTTGAAGCTTTCTTT	CAWSADREVEAFF
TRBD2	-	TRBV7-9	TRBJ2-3	TGTGCCACCAGCGGGGGGGGCAGGCTCACGAGCACAGATACGCAGTATTTT	CATSGGGRLTSTDTQYF
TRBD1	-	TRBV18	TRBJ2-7	TGTGCCAGCTCACTGGGACAGGGGGCGGGGGAGCAGTACTTC	CASSLGQGAGEQYF
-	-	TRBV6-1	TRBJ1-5	TGTGCCAGCAGTATCGGGACGGGAGGAAATCAGCCCCAGCATTTT	CASSIGTGGNQPQHF
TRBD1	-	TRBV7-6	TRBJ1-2	TGTGCCAGCAGCCTGACCCCGACAGGGGATGGCTATGGCTACACCTTC	CASSLTPTGDGYGYTF
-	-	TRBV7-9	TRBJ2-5	TGTGCCAGCAGTCCCCCTCGGGGAACAGCCCAAGAGACCCAGTACTTC	CASSPPRGTAQETQYF
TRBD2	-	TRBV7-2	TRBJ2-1	TGTGCCAGCAGCCTAAGCGGGGGGGAAGGTGAGCAGTTCTTC	CASSLSGGEGEQFF
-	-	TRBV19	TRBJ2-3	TGTGCCAGTAGTATGTTTAGCGCGGCGGATACGCAGTATTTT	CASSMFSAADTQYF
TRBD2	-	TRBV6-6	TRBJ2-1	TGTGCAGCAAAGCGGGGGGGCAATAATGAGCAGTTCTTC	CAAKRGGNNEQFF
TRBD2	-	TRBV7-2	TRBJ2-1	TGTGCCAGCACCCTGGGGCTAGCGGTTACCTACAATGAGCAGTTCTTC	CASTLGLAVTYNEQFF
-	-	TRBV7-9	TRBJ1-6	TGTGCCAGCAGCTTAGTGCACGGGGGGTCGTATTCACCCCTCCACTTT	CASSLVHGGSYSPLHF
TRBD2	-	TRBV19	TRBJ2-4	TGTGCCAGTAGCCCGGCGGGGGGAGGGAAAAACATTCAGTACTTC	CASSPAGGGKNIQYF
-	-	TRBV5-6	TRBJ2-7	TGTGCCAGCAGCTTGGCAGTCTCCTACGAGCAGTACTTC	CASSLAVSYEQYF
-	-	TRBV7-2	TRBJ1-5	TGTGCCAGCAGTCAAGACGGGGGCAATCAGCCCCAGCATTTT	CASSQDGGNQPQHF
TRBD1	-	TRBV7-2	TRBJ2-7	TGTGCCAGCAGCTCGTCCGGGACAGAGTACGAGCAGTACTTC	CASSSSGTEYEQYF
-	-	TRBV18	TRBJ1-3	TGTGCCAGCTCGCCCAATAGTAGCTCTGGAAACACCATATATTTT	CASSPNSSSGNTIYF